Detailed here is one T cell receptor beta chain. Its antigen is currently unknown. It was with unique molecular identifiers that the TCRbeta library was prepared. MiXCR was run by TCRdb on the PCR reads, yielding one entry per CDR3 protein. The sample includes 350,000 to 500,000 distinct CDR3 sequences, roughly 43% of them seen just once. The data are from a study of T-cell reconstitution after alpha-beta-depleted transplantation in children. Findings and caveats of the study: As was reported, about two months after transplant, alpha-beta T cells came from several hundred expanded graft clones. Diversity and T-cell counts at one year after transplant derived mostly from new T cells. After transplant, high TCRbeta diversity at day 60 in some patients arose from surviving recipient T cells and thymic progenitors.

Germline V lookup: CDR1 SQVTM, CDR2 ANQGSEA. After removal of 0 bases from V and 0 bases from J, the junction contained 16 bases not matched to a gene. The CDR3 covers 20 residues. Sample: PBMCs, taken before TCRalphabeta/CD19-depleted stem cell transplant. The TCR originated in a girl aged 2 to 10 with aplastic anemia, due to receive a stem cell transplant. The chain links TRBV29-1 to TRBJ1-5, with 8 bases identical to TRBD1. The chain's CDR3 is CSVEERTGRVAIYSNQPQHF. The CDR3 coding sequence is TGCAGCGTTGAAGAGAGGACAGGGAGGGTGGCGATCTATAGCAATCAGCCCCAGCATTTT.